These 28 T cell receptor beta chains were all obtained from the same sample, sequenced in a study of shared clonotypes between healthy human individuals. Sequencing was performed with immunoSEQ multiplex PCR; in TCRdb, only in-frame clones are kept and a portion is missing. The repertoire has 2,500,000 or so clones, more than 85% of them found once; the top ten carry roughly 0.39%. Sequenced material: naive CD4+ T cells from PBMCs. Subset in this sample: CD45RA+ positively selected. These TCRs come from a man younger than 30 in good health. Some clones in this sample may be carry-over from other donors' samples.

The CDR3 DNA reads TGTGCCAGCAGTGTAAATGGGGATACGCAGTATTTT. Translation: CASSVNGDTQYF. The gene calls are TRBV6-5 and TRBJ2-3; D gene unclear. The CDR3 totals 12 residues. The germline gives CDR1 MNHEY, CDR2 SVGAGI. V gave up 5 bases and J gave up 6 bases, with 9 bases separating them.

V is TRBV2 and J is TRBJ2-2; D is possibly TRBD2 (5 bases). Per the germline V gene, CDR1 is SNHLY and CDR2 is FYNNEI. The CDR3 contains 16 residues. V shed 8 bases and J shed 3 bases, with 19 bases lying between them. The CDR3 DNA follows: TGTGCCAGCCTGCGAGGGTTTATCAGTTACACCGGGGAGCTGTTTTTT. The encoded protein is CASLRGFISYTGELFF.

This chain connects TRBV21-1 to TRBJ2-1; TRBD2 is the table's D call, not checked against the DNA. TRBV21-1 is a documented pseudogene. The CDR3 runs to 18 residues. The CDR3 sequence is CASTLGLAGPSSYNEQFF. The DNA of the CDR3 is TGTGCCAGCACCCTTGGTCTAGCGGGACCTAGCTCCTACAATGAGCAGTTCTTC.

This chain joins TRBV7-9 and TRBJ1-2; 11 bases are shared with TRBD1. This CDR3 has 16 amino acids. Germline V lookup: CDR1 SEHNR, CDR2 FQNEAQ (reference sequence). J was trimmed by 2 bases and V by 3 bases; bases with no gene match: 5. CDR3 nucleotide sequence: TGTGCCAGCAGCTTGGACAGGGGGCGCGGGAACTATGGCTACACCTTC. It is translated as CASSLDRGRGNYGYTF.

This sequence joins TRBV7-6 and TRBJ1-1, with D hard to call. The CDR3 runs to 14 residues. Looked up from germline, CDR1 is SGHVS and CDR2 is FNYEAQ. Trimming stripped 6 bases from V and 2 bases from J, with 13 bases between. The chain's CDR3 is CASSYPARNTEAFF. In DNA form, the CDR3 reads TGTGCCAGCAGTTACCCCGCTCGCAACACTGAAGCTTTCTTT. Based on the CDR3 plus reference TRBV7-6 and TRBJ1-1, the full variable domain is GAGVSQSPRYKVTKRGQDVALRCDPISGHVSLYWYRQALGQGPEFLTYFNYEAQQDKSGLPNDRFSAERPEGSISTLTIQRTEQRDSAMYRCASSYPARNTEAFFGQGTRLTVV.

The genes are TRBV9 and TRBJ1-5, with TRBD1 matching 7 bases. The CDR3 runs 15 residues. Germline CDR1 and CDR2: SGDLS and YYNGEE. J lost 1 base, V lost 3 bases, and 4 bases had no gene match. CDR3 loop: CASSGQGRSNQPQHF. CDR3 nucleotides: TGTGCCAGCAGCGGACAGGGTAGAAGCAATCAGCCCCAGCATTTT. The full variable domain, its missing parts supplied by reference TRBV9 and TRBJ1-5, is DSGVTQTPKHLITATGQRVTLRCSPRSGDLSVYWYQQSLDQGLQFLIQYYNGEERAKGNILERFSAQQFPDLHSELNLSSLELGDSALYFCASSGQGRSNQPQHFGDGTRLSIL.

This rearrangement joins TRBV19 to TRBJ1-5, with a weak D call TRBD1 (5 bases). Looked up from germline, CDR1 is LNHDA and CDR2 is SQIVND (reference sequence). The CDR3 length is 15 residues. V lost 7 bases and J 6 bases, leaving 19 bases between the germline ends. The CDR3 protein is CASTRGVQIGQPQHF. The CDR3 coding sequence is TGTGCCAGTACTAGAGGGGTGCAGATCGGTCAGCCCCAGCATTTT.

Turning to this clone: The junction shows a germline mismatch at one end, possibly a read error. J is TRBJ2-5 and V is TRBV11-2; TRBD2 is a possible D gene (8 bases). CDR1 is SGHAT and CDR2 is FQNNGV in the germline V gene. The CDR3 has 13 residues. DNA for the CDR3: TGTGCCAGCAGCCCCCCGGGAGGGGGCGGAAGACACTTC. Protein: CASSPPGGGGRHF.

In its sample, this clone was seen once. The chain recombines TRBV28 with TRBJ2-7; the D gene is possibly TRBD2 (5 bases). The germline V and J ends were trimmed by 5 bases and 2 bases, with 25 bases remaining between them. CDR3 length equals 18 residues. Germline V lookup: CDR1 MDHEN, CDR2 SYDVKM. CDR3 bases: TGTGCCAGCAGTCCGACGAGAGGTAGCGCCGTGGGTGCCTACGAGCAGTACTTC. Its translation is CASSPTRGSAVGAYEQYF.

This chain uses TRBV18 with TRBJ2-4, with D perhaps given as TRBD1 or TRBD2 (5 bases each). The germline CDR1 and CDR2 sequences are KGHSH and LQKENI. CDR3 length: 12 amino acids. Between the trimmed V and J ends, which lost 4 bases and 8 bases, there was a span of 9 bases. CDR3 protein: CASSQGPYIQYF. The DNA of the CDR3 is TGTGCCAGCTCACAGGGACCGTACATTCAGTACTTC. Combining the CDR3 with reference TRBV18 and TRBJ2-4 gives the whole variable domain NAGVMQNPRHLVRRRGQEARLRCSPMKGHSHVYWYRQLPEEGLKFMVYLQKENIIDESGMPKERFSAEFPKEGPSILRIQQVVRGDSAAYFCASSQGPYIQYFGAGTRLSVL.

On this clone: Other DNA sequences from this sample encode an identical CDR3 as well. This chain links TRBV28 with TRBJ1-2; 9 bases fit TRBD1. V lost 2 bases, J lost 4 bases, and 5 bases stayed unmatched. Germline V gene data show CDR1 as MDHEN and CDR2 as SYDVKM. This CDR3 has 15 amino acids. The CDR3 sequence is CASSLGGQGSYGYTF. CDR3 nucleotides: TGTGCCAGCAGTTTAGGGGGACAGGGTAGCTATGGCTACACCTTC.

This chain joins TRBV6-5 and TRBJ1-6; possibly TRBD1 for D (5 bases). This CDR3 spans 14 amino acids. CDR1 and CDR2 (germline): MNHEY, SVGAGI. Deletions cut 6 bases from V and 7 bases from J, with 13 bases between. The CDR3 nucleotides read TGTGCCAGCAGGGTAGAGTGGGGGAATTCACCCCTCCACTTT. It specifies CASRVEWGNSPLHF.

V is TRBV28 and J is TRBJ1-3; D not resolved. Germline CDR1 is MDHEN and CDR2 is SYDVKM. The V gene lost 6 bases and the J gene lost 9 bases, with 9 bases spanning the gap. CDR3 length: 11 residues. The DNA for the CDR3 is TGTGCCAGCAGGACTCGAGGCACCATATATTTT. Protein: CASRTRGTIYF.

This chain links TRBV5-1 with TRBJ2-3; D may be TRBD1 or TRBD2 (5 bases each). Trimming cost V 2 bases and J 2 bases, with 15 bases left between them. Germline CDR1 reads SGHRS; CDR2 reads YFSETQ. There are 16 residues in the CDR3. The CDR3: CASSFRTGGLTDTQYF. In nucleotides, the CDR3 is TGCGCCAGCAGCTTCCGAACAGGAGGACTCACAGATACGCAGTATTTT.

Of note for this clone: Other nucleotide sequences in the sample specify the same CDR3. The chain links TRBV28 to TRBJ2-6; D unclear. CDR3 length equals 15 residues. The V gene's germline CDR1 is MDHEN and CDR2 SYDVKM. V lost 2 bases, J lost 1 base, and 6 bases lay in between. CDR3 amino acids: CASSLSGSGANVLTF. The CDR3 coding sequence is TGTGCCAGCAGTTTAAGTGGTTCTGGGGCCAACGTCCTGACTTTC.

V is TRBV2 and J is TRBJ1-4; D ambiguous. Germline V lookup: CDR1 SNHLY, CDR2 FYNNEI. Trimming left V 4 bases short and J 4 bases short, with 10 bases between. CDR3 length: 14 amino acids. In nucleotides, the CDR3 is TGTGCCAGCAGTGTATTCGGGGTTAATGAAAAACTGTTTTTT. This codes for CASSVFGVNEKLFF. Drawing the rest from reference TRBV2 and TRBJ1-4, the complete variable domain is EPEVTQTPSHQVTQMGQEVILRCVPISNHLYFYWYRQILGQKVEFLVSFYNNEISEKSEIFDDQFSVERPDGSNFTLKIRSTKLEDSAMYFCASSVFGVNEKLFFGSGTQLSVL.

Concerning this clone itself: Other DNA sequences within the sample encode an identical CDR3. The rearrangement uses TRBV28 and TRBJ1-1; no definite D call. The CDR3 loop spans 11 amino acids. V lost 4 bases and J 6 bases, leaving 6 bases between the germline ends. CDR1 and CDR2 from the germline V gene are MDHEN and SYDVKM. In DNA, the CDR3 is TGTGCCAGCAGTTCTGTCCCTGAAGCTTTCTTT. Translated, it gives CASSSVPEAFF.

This clone was recorded only once. The chain is built from TRBV9 and TRBJ1-3; D is perhaps TRBD1 (5 bases). In germline, CDR1 is SGDLS, CDR2 YYNGEE. This CDR3 spans 16 amino acids. Trimming stripped 0 bases from V and 0 bases from J, with 10 bases between. The CDR3 loop is CASSVGGVFSGNTIYF. DNA for the CDR3: TGTGCCAGCAGCGTAGGGGGCGTTTTCTCTGGAAACACCATATATTTT. Full variable domain (rest looked up from reference TRBV9 and TRBJ1-3): DSGVTQTPKHLITATGQRVTLRCSPRSGDLSVYWYQQSLDQGLQFLIQYYNGEERAKGNILERFSAQQFPDLHSELNLSSLELGDSALYFCASSVGGVFSGNTIYFGEGSWLTVV.

The J gene is TRBJ2-1, the V gene TRBV2; 12 bases are a match to TRBD2. This CDR3 region has 16 residues. Germline loops: CDR1 SNHLY, CDR2 FYNNEI. V lost 6 bases, J lost 4 bases, and 7 bases stayed unmatched. The CDR3, as DNA: TGTGCCAGCAGCGGGAGACTAGCGGGAGTTTACAATGAGCAGTTCTTC. It translates to CASSGRLAGVYNEQFF.

The DNA of the CDR3 is TGTGCCAGCAGCTTAATAGACAGGGTCACTGAAGCTTTCTTT. Translation: CASSLIDRVTEAFF. This sequence joins TRBV7-3 and TRBJ1-1; 7 bases line up with TRBD1. This CDR3 is 14 amino acids long. V lost 1 base and J lost 4; bases outside the gene matches: 3. In germline, CDR1 is SGHTA, CDR2 FQGTGA.

The chain links TRBV19 to TRBJ2-5; 9 nucleotides line up with TRBD2. Germline V gene data show CDR1 as LNHDA and CDR2 as SQIVND (reference sequence). The CDR3 is made up of 16 amino acids. V was pared by 5 bases and J by 1 base, with 8 bases of the junction left unmatched. In DNA, the CDR3 is TGTGCCAGTAGTTTCCGACGACTAGCGGTCCAAGAGACCCAGTACTTC. Translated: CASSFRRLAVQETQYF.

The CDR3 nucleotides are TGTGCCAGCAGCTTAGATTACGGAAACTCTGGAAACACCATATATTTT. Protein: CASSLDYGNSGNTIYF. The chain joins TRBV7-8 to TRBJ1-3; no definite D call. Germline assignment: CDR1 SGHVS and CDR2 FQNEAQ. There are 16 residues in the CDR3. V lost 1 base, J lost 0 bases, and 10 bases lay in between. The complete variable domain, with remaining parts taken from reference TRBV7-8 and TRBJ1-3, reads GAGVSQSPRYKVAKRGQDVALRCDPISGHVSLFWYQQALGQGPEFLTYFQNEAQLDKSGLPSDRFFAERPEGSVSTLKIQRTQQEDSAVYLCASSLDYGNSGNTIYFGEGSWLTVV.

The gene calls are TRBV19 and TRBJ2-1, with D tentatively TRBD2 (6 bases). The CDR3 spans 16 residues. Per germline, CDR1 LNHDA and CDR2 SQIVND (reference sequence). V lost 6 bases, J lost 5 bases, and 20 bases lay in between. CDR3 amino acids: CASSNSWASVNNEQFF. CDR3 bases: TGTGCCAGTAGCAATAGTTGGGCTAGCGTCAACAATGAGCAGTTCTTC.

This chain joins TRBV30 and TRBJ1-1, with D perhaps TRBD1 (5 bases). Germline assignment: CDR1 GTSNPN and CDR2 SVGIG (reference sequence). This CDR3 spans 13 amino acids. Trimming removed 4 bases from V and 2 bases from J, with 11 bases in between. The CDR3 protein is CAWTRTINTEAFF. In DNA, the CDR3 is TGTGCCTGGACTCGGACAATCAACACTGAAGCTTTCTTT.

As to this clone: The junction shows a germline mismatch at one end, possibly a read error. The rearrangement links TRBV28 to TRBJ2-7, with 9 bases that match TRBD1. This CDR3 has 14 amino acids. In germline, CDR1 is MDHEN, CDR2 SYDVKM. CDR3 coding DNA: TGTGCCAGCGGTTTACAGGGGGCCCGAAACGAGCAGTACTTC. Translated: CASGLQGARNEQYF.

This chain uses TRBV5-1 with TRBJ1-5; D gene ambiguous. V lost 0 bases and J lost 3, with 10 bases in between. This CDR3 has 15 amino acids. Looked up from germline, CDR1 is SGHRS and CDR2 is YFSETQ. The CDR3, as DNA: TGCGCCAGCAGCTTGGACCCCAGCTCCAATCAGCCCCAGCATTTT. As protein: CASSLDPSSNQPQHF.

The chain uses TRBV11-2 and TRBJ2-3; the D gene is possibly TRBD1 (5 bases). V was pared by 6 bases and J by 0 bases, with 19 bases between. Per germline, CDR1 SGHAT and CDR2 FQNNGV. The CDR3 sequence is 17 residues long. CDR3 loop: CASSRGARQLSTDTQYF. CDR3 coding DNA: TGTGCCAGCAGTAGAGGCGCCAGACAGCTCAGCACAGATACGCAGTATTTT.

Here the CDR3 reads CASSAFETQYF. The CDR3 DNA sequence: TGTGCCAGCAGCGCTTTCGAGACCCAGTACTTC. The gene calls are TRBV7-2 and TRBJ2-5, with no clear D. Germline CDR1 reads SGHTA; CDR2 reads FQGNSA. CDR3 length: 11 residues. Deletions cut 5 bases from V and 5 bases from J, with 6 bases between.